This TCR beta chain originates from a study of control samples from healthy donors and cancer patients. CDR3 length: 12 residues. From germline, CDR1 is GTSNPN and CDR2 SVGIG (reference sequence). Deletions cut 3 bases from V and 10 bases from J, with 10 bases between. Generated by immunoSEQ multiplex PCR, the TCRdb table keeps only in-frame clones and is missing some. The sample has 70,000 to 95,000 clones; 80% to 95% are singletons. The chain carries TRBV30 and TRBJ1-6; D unresolved. The sample taken for sequencing was blood. This clonotype was sampled from a woman in her twenties or thirties in good health. The CDR3 DNA is TGTGCCTGGAGCCCAGGAGGATCACCCCTCCACTTT. Its protein product is CAWSPGGSPLHF.